This T cell receptor (beta chain) was identified during a study of shared clonotypes between healthy human individuals. Overall study findings and caveats: Few donors restricted represented genetic and exposure-history diversity.

V lost 3 bases and J lost 3; bases outside the gene matches: 4. The CDR3 contains 14 residues. CDR1 and CDR2 from the germline V gene are LNHDA and SQIVND (reference sequence). The protocol was immunoSEQ multiplex PCR, while the TCRdb copy is restricted to in-frame clones and leaves out a portion. The sample includes about 980,000 clones, approximately 76% of them seen just once. About this clone: The antigen is unknown.

J is TRBJ2-7 and V is TRBV19; 8 bases line up with TRBD1. The clonotype originates from a man aged 18 to 29 in good health. Sequencing was carried out using memory CD4+ T cells sorted from blood. Subset specified: CD45RA-negative fraction. Here the CDR3 DNA reads TGTGCCAGTAGTATCCAGGGGGCCCTCTACGAGCAGTACTTC. This gives the protein CASSIQGALYEQYF.